This TCR beta chain was recorded in a study of cytomegalovirus exposure and HLA in healthy donors. V lost 0 bases to trimming and J lost 4 bases; unmatched junction nucleotides: 13. Germline CDR1 is SGDLS and CDR2 is YYNGEE. The CDR3 consists of 18 residues. The PCR had 60 Vbeta and 13 Jbeta primers. TCRdb keeps only in-frame clones here, not all; method: immunoSEQ multiplex PCR. The table has around 170,000 clones, roughly 82% seen once. Sequenced sample: PBMCs. This chain uses TRBV9 with TRBJ2-7; 10 positions match TRBD1. The receptor's source is a man aged 40-49 years in good health and CMV-seronegative. The CDR3, as DNA: TGTGCCAGCAGCGTAGCTTCTTTAACGGGACAGGGGCAGTACGAGCAGTACTTC. This codes for CASSVASLTGQGQYEQYF.